This record looks at one T cell receptor beta chain sequence and its context. No antigen is known for it. Trimming removed 4 bases from V and 6 bases from J, with 12 bases in between. CDR3 length equals 13 residues. CDR1 and CDR2 (germline): SQVTM, ANQGSEA. PCR was performed a second time for roughly 7 to 11 cycles using a sample-barcoded 5' primer and a J-beta primer mix. Each TCR beta cDNA got a 12-nucleotide random molecular identifier. TCRdb reanalysed the 5' RACE reads using MiXCR and keeps one entry per CDR3 protein. The sample carries some 1.1 million distinct CDR3 sequences, around two fifths recorded once. Isolated per sample were at least 7 million PBMCs. This entry belongs to a study of blood T cells in healthy people across ages. General study points: Naive T cell percentage strongly correlated with TCR beta diversity. PBMCs were not sorted, which prevented a conclusive comparison of naive versus antigen-experienced cells.

The sequence derives from a man between 18 and 35 years old in good health. The V call is TRBV29-1, the J call TRBJ2-2; D gene uncertain. Sequenced: blood. CDR3 residues: CSVGVNPAGELFF. Here the CDR3 DNA reads TGCAGCGTTGGGGTCAACCCTGCCGGGGAGCTGTTTTTT.